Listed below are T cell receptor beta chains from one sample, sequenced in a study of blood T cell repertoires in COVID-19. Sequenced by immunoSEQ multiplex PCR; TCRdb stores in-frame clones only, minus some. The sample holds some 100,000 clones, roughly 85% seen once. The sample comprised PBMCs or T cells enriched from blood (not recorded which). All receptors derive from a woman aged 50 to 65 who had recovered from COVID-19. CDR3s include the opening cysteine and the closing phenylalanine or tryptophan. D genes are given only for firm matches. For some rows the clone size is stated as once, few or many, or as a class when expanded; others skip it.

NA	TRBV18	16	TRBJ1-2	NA	TGTGCCAGCTCACCACGAGAAGGTCAGGGAGGCTATGGCTACACCTTC	CASSPREGQGGYGYTF
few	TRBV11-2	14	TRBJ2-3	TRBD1	TGTGCCAGCAGCACCTCCGCGACAGGGGGGGTAGGGTATTTT	CASSTSATGGVGYF
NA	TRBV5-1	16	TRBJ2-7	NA	TGCGCCAGCAGCTTGGAGGCCGGGATCTTCCCCTACGAGCAGTACTTC	CASSLEAGIFPYEQYF
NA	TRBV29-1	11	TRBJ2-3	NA	TGCAGCGGGAGGGTACGGGATACGCAGTATTTT	CSGRVRDTQYF
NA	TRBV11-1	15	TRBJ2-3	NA	TGTGCCAGCAGCCTCAGGGGAGCTGGCACAGATACGCAGTATTTT	CASSLRGAGTDTQYF
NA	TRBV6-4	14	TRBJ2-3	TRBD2	TGTGCCAGCAGTCGGGACTATCACACAGATACGCAGTATTTT	CASSRDYHTDTQYF
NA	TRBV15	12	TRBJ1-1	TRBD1	TGTGCCACCAGCGTGAGACAGGACAGGACTTTCTTT	CATSVRQDRTFF
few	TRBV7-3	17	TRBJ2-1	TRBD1	TGTGCCAGCAGCTTATCGACAGGGGCTAGCTCCTACAATGAGCAGTTCTTC	CASSLSTGASSYNEQFF
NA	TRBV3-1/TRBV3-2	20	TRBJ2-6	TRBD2	TGTGCCAGCAGCCGAGATAGAGGGACTAGCGGGTCTAACAGGGCCAACGTCCTGACTTTC	CASSRDRGTSGSNRANVLTF
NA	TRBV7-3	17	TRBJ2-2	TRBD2	TGTGCCAGCAGCTCGACCCTTGGGACTAGCGGGACCGGGGAGCTGTTTTTT	CASSSTLGTSGTGELFF
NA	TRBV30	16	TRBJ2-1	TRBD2	TGTGCCTGGAGGGAACTAGCGGCGAGCTCCTACAATGAGCAGTTCTTC	CAWRELAASSYNEQFF
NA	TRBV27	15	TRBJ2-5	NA	TGTGCCAGCAGTTTATCGAGCCCTTCGCAAGAGACCCAGTACTTC	CASSLSSPSQETQYF
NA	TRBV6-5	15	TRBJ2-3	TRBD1	TGTGCCAGCACCAACGAGGCAGGGGGCTCAGATACGCAGTATTTT	CASTNEAGGSDTQYF
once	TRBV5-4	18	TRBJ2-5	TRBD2	TGTGCCAGCAGCTTGAAGGTGTCCATACTAGCGGGCGTCGAGACCCAGTACTTC	CASSLKVSILAGVETQYF
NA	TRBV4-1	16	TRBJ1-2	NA	TGCGCCAGCAGCCAAGAAGGTACCGGCGGGGGGTATGGCTACACCTTC	CASSQEGTGGGYGYTF
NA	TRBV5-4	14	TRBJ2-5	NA	TGTGCCAGCAGCTTGGGGGGGCAGAAAGAGACCCAGTACTTC	CASSLGGQKETQYF
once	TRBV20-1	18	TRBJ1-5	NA	TGCAGTGCTAGTCCTCAGGACGGGACTAGGGGTTGGGATCAGCCCCAGCATTTT	CSASPQDGTRGWDQPQHF
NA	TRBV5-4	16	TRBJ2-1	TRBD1	TGTGCCAGCAGCTCACAGGGGCGGACGTCCTACAATGAGCAGTTCTTC	CASSSQGRTSYNEQFF
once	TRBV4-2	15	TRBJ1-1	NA	TGTGCCAGCAGCCCTGGGGGGGGGCTGAACACTGAAGCTTTCTTT	CASSPGGGLNTEAFF
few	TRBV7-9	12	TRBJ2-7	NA	TGTGCCAGCAGCTTAGGGGTCACAGCGGAATACTTC	CASSLGVTAEYF
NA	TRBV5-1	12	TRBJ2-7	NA	TGCGCCAGCAGCTCGGAAGGAGGGCAGCAGTACTTC	CASSSEGGQQYF
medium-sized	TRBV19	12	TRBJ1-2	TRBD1	TGTGCCGGATACAGGGGAGGCTATGGCTACACCTTC	CAGYRGGYGYTF
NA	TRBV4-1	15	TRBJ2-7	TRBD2	TGCGCCAGCAGCGCATTAGCGGGAGGCATCTACGAGCAGTACTTC	CASSALAGGIYEQYF
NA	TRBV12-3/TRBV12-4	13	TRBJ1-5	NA	TGTGCCAGCATTTCAGGTCGGAGGCAGCCCCAGCATTTT	CASISGRRQPQHF
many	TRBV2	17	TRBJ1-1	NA	TGTGCCAGCAGGGAGAGACAGGTTCCCCCTGTGAACACTGAAGCTTTCTTT	CASRERQVPPVNTEAFF
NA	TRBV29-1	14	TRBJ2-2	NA	TGCAGCGTTGAGGGCCAGATGAACACCGGGGAGCTGTTTTTT	CSVEGQMNTGELFF
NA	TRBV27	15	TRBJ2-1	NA	TGTGCCAGCAGTTTCCGCCTTAACAGGGACGGTGAGCAGTTCTTC	CASSFRLNRDGEQFF
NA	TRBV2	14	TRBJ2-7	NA	TGTGCCAGCAGAAATAGAACAGGTTCCTACGAGCAGTACTTC	CASRNRTGSYEQYF
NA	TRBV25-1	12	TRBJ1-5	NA	TGTGCCAGCAGTGGGCCAAATCAGCCCCAGCATTTT	CASSGPNQPQHF
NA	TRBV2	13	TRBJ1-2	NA	TGTGCCAGCAGTGATCAGGGTAACTATGGCTACACCTTC	CASSDQGNYGYTF
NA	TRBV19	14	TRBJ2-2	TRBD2	TGTGCCACTATAGCGGGAGCCGGCACCGGGGAGCTGTTTTTT	CATIAGAGTGELFF
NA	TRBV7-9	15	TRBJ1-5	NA	TGTGCCAGCAGCTCCGATCGACAGAACAATCAGCCCCAGCATTTT	CASSSDRQNNQPQHF
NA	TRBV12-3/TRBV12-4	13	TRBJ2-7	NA	TGTGCCAGCAGTTTGTCCGAGTATGACGAGCAGTACTTC	CASSLSEYDEQYF
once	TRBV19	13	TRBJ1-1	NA	TGTGCCAGTAGTCGGGGGGCATACACTGAAGCTTTCTTT	CASSRGAYTEAFF